Below, 29 T cell receptor beta chains from the same sample are listed, as sequenced in a study of blood T cells in healthy people across ages. Primed by a sample-barcoded 5' primer and a J-beta primer mix, a second PCR proceeded for roughly 7 to 12 cycles. TCRdb re-called the 5' RACE reads through MiXCR, storing one row per CDR3 protein. The data hold just over 1 million distinct CDR3 sequences, with 45% observed a single time. The sample was blood. The receptors come from a woman between 55 and 75 years old in good health.

This clonotype was observed a few times. V gene TRBV7-3 combines with J gene TRBJ2-7; TRBD1 agrees at 7 bases. Germline V gene lookup returns CDR1 SGHTA and CDR2 FQGTGA. Unmatched junction bases numbered 6, after V lost 4 bases and J lost 6 bases. The CDR3 length is 13 residues. CDR3 amino acids: CASSSDRFSEQYF. The CDR3 DNA is TGTGCCAGCAGCTCGGACAGGTTCAGCGAGCAGTACTTC. Full variable domain (outside the CDR3, taken from reference TRBV7-3 and TRBJ2-7): GAGVSQTPSNKVTEKGKYVELRCDPISGHTALYWYRQSLGQGPEFLIYFQGTGAADDSGLPNDRFFAVRPEGSVSTLKIQRTERGDSAVYLCASSSDRFSEQYFGPGTRLTVT.

V and J are TRBV27 and TRBJ2-7; 7 bases align to TRBD2. The J segment lost 3 bases and the V segment lost 5 bases, leaving 7 bases of the junction unmatched. CDR1 is MNHEY, CDR2 SMNVEV, per germline (reference sequence). This CDR3 has 14 amino acids. CDR3 DNA: TGTGCCAGCAGTGGGCGGACTAGGCTCTACGAGCAGTACTTC. It codes for CASSGRTRLYEQYF.

The J gene is TRBJ1-2, the V gene TRBV11-2; D is possibly TRBD1 (6 bases). CDR1 and CDR2 (germline): SGHAT, FQNNGV. V was trimmed by 4 bases and J by 5 bases, leaving 23 bases between them. This CDR3 is 17 amino acids long. The CDR3 nucleotides are TGTGCCAGCAGCTCGTGGGCCGGCCCGGGACAACGGTATGGCTACACCTTC. This encodes CASSSWAGPGQRYGYTF.

V gene TRBV12-3 or TRBV12-4 combines with J gene TRBJ2-7; D call uncertain. This CDR3 is built from 16 residues. V was clipped by 5 bases and J by 0 bases, with 17 bases between them. For the CDR3, the DNA is TGTGCCAGCAGTCCCTCCTTCAGGCTGAGCTCCTACGAGCAGTACTTC. The encoded protein is CASSPSFRLSSYEQYF.

The rearrangement joins TRBV27 to TRBJ2-3; 7 bases fit TRBD2. CDR1 and CDR2 (germline): MNHEY, SMNVEV (reference sequence). Germline trimming cut 9 bases from V and 2 bases from J; bases unmatched to any gene: 8. The CDR3 has 14 amino acids. The CDR3 bases are TGTGCCAGTAAGACTAGCCATGCCACAGATACGCAGTATTTT. Its protein product is CASKTSHATDTQYF.

The rearrangement uses TRBV20-1 and TRBJ2-7, with TRBD2 matching 10 bases. The germline V gene has CDR1 DFQATT and CDR2 SNEGSKA (reference sequence). This CDR3 spans 15 amino acids. J was trimmed by 0 bases and V by 2 bases; bases with no gene match: 4. The CDR3 sequence is CSARRLAGDSYEQYF. In nucleotides, the CDR3 is TGCAGTGCTAGAAGGCTAGCGGGAGACTCCTACGAGCAGTACTTC.

The chain carries TRBV7-9 and TRBJ2-5, with TRBD1 matching 8 bases. CDR3 size: 14 residues. Germline trimming cut 5 bases from V and 0 bases from J; bases unmatched to any gene: 2. Germline lookup yields CDR1 SEHNR and CDR2 FQNEAQ (reference sequence). CDR3 loop: CASSRGQDQETQYF. For the CDR3, the DNA is TGTGCCAGCAGCCGGGGACAGGACCAAGAGACCCAGTACTTC.

This clonotype occurred a few times. J is TRBJ2-1 and V is TRBV20-1, with D possibly being TRBD1 (7 bases). Germline lookup yields CDR1 DFQATT and CDR2 SNEGSKA (reference sequence). Trimming left V 2 bases short and J 5 bases short, with 16 bases between. This CDR3 is built from 15 residues. CDR3: CSARTLAGGNNEQFF. Here the CDR3 DNA reads TGCAGTGCTAGAACCCTAGCAGGGGGGAACAATGAGCAGTTCTTC.

There are many counts of this clonotype. The genes are TRBV10-3 and TRBJ2-7, with D uncertain. The CDR3 has 12 residues. Trimming left V 8 bases short and J 1 base short, with 9 bases between. Germline CDR1 is ENHRY and CDR2 is SYGVKD. CDR3 amino acids: CAIGGSSYEQYF. The CDR3 DNA is TGTGCCATCGGCGGATCGTCCTACGAGCAGTACTTC.

With respect to this clonotype: A much bigger clone sits one base away, suggesting this may be a read error. The chain has TRBV5-1 and TRBJ2-1; TRBD2 matches at 11 bases. TRBJ2-7 matches the DNA end more closely, so the J call is doubtful. This CDR3 spans 17 amino acids. CDR1 is SGHRS, CDR2 YFSETQ, per germline. The DNA of the CDR3 is TGCGCCAGCAGCGAAACACTAGCGGGGGCCCTTTACAATGAGCAGTACTTC. This translates into CASSETLAGALYNEQYF.

The chain carries TRBV6-6 and TRBJ2-5; a weak D match, TRBD1 (6 bases). The last part of the DNA fits TRBJ2-7 better; the J call may be wrong. CDR1 is MNHNY, CDR2 SVGAGI, per germline (reference sequence). There are 14 residues in the CDR3. In nucleotides, the CDR3 is TGTGCCAGCAGTGACTACACAGGGTTTGGCGAGCAGTACTTC. Protein sequence: CASSDYTGFGEQYF.

The V call is TRBV9, the J call TRBJ1-1; 8 bases fit TRBD1. CDR3 length equals 15 residues. The germline V gene encodes CDR1 SGDLS and CDR2 YYNGEE. The ends lost 3 bases at V and 0 bases at J; junction bases unmatched: 4. The CDR3: CASSAGQGMNTEAFF. In nucleotides, the CDR3 is TGTGCCAGCAGCGCTGGACAGGGCATGAACACTGAAGCTTTCTTT.

The chain is built from TRBV4-2 and TRBJ2-4; tentatively, D is TRBD2 (6 bases). The J call is in doubt because the DNA end fits TRBJ2-7 better. Germline V lookup: CDR1 LGHNA, CDR2 YNFKEQ. There are 13 residues in the CDR3. The CDR3 DNA sequence: TGTGCCAGCAGCAACAGACTAGCCTACGAGCAGTACTTC. This gives the protein CASSNRLAYEQYF.

The chain carries TRBV9 and TRBJ2-5, with 10 positions matching TRBD2. This CDR3 region has 17 residues. Trimming cost V 3 bases and J 11 bases; bases outside gene matches: 19. In germline, CDR1 is SGDLS, CDR2 YYNGEE. This chain's CDR3 is CASSDLRAGGRYNEQYF. The CDR3 DNA is TGTGCCAGCAGCGACCTCAGAGCGGGAGGGCGCTACAATGAGCAGTACTTC.

This clonotype has only a few counts. The CDR3 sequence is CAITPGTVTANYGYTF. CDR3 DNA sequence: TGTGCCATCACGCCCGGGACTGTTACAGCTAACTATGGCTACACCTTC. The chain has TRBV10-3 and TRBJ1-2, with a weak D call TRBD1 (5 bases). The CDR3 length is 16 residues. V gave up 7 bases and J gave up 0 bases, with 18 bases separating them. CDR1 and CDR2 (germline): ENHRY, SYGVKD.

The chain is built from TRBV7-9 and TRBJ2-5; 8 positions match TRBD2. Trimming cost V 5 bases and J 2 bases; bases outside gene matches: 13. This CDR3 region has 17 residues. Per the germline V gene, CDR1 is SEHNR and CDR2 is FQNEAQ (reference sequence). The CDR3: CASSKGALAGDQETQYF. The CDR3 DNA sequence: TGTGCCAGCAGCAAAGGGGCCCTAGCGGGTGATCAAGAGACCCAGTACTTC.

This clonotype was picked up one time. The CDR3 sequence: CASSVVRKEGAAEQFF. Written as DNA, the CDR3 is TGTGCCAGCAGCGTAGTTCGGAAGGAGGGGGCAGCTGAGCAGTTCTTC. The chain carries TRBV9 and TRBJ2-1; a weak D match, TRBD1 (7 bases). This CDR3 spans 16 amino acids. The V gene's germline CDR1 is SGDLS and CDR2 YYNGEE. V lost 0 bases, J lost 9 bases, and 19 bases lay in between.

V is TRBV15 and J is TRBJ1-2; D is uncertain. The CDR3 runs 17 residues. Germline V lookup: CDR1 LNHNV, CDR2 YYDKDF (reference sequence). V was cut by 1 base and J by 8 bases, with 23 bases left in between. The DNA of the CDR3 is TGTGCCACCAGCAGAGGCGGATTGACGGGTCGACGGGGAGGCTACACCTTC. Its protein product is CATSRGGLTGRRGGYTF.

The chain has TRBV20-1 and TRBJ2-7; TRBD2 matches at 7 bases. Judging by the DNA end, TRBJ2-5 fits better; the J call may be wrong. The CDR3 runs 16 residues. Germline V lookup: CDR1 DFQATT, CDR2 SNEGSKA (reference sequence). Written as DNA, the CDR3 is TGCAGTGCTAGGTCCCCCCATGCGGGAGTTCGAGAGACCCAGTACTTC. As protein: CSARSPHAGVRETQYF.

This clonotype was counted only a few times. The gene calls are TRBV6-6 and TRBJ1-6; 8 nucleotides line up with TRBD1. The CDR3 consists of 14 residues. The V gene end was trimmed by 2 bases and the J gene end by 8 bases; junction bases not matched to a gene: 2. Germline values: CDR1 MNHNY, CDR2 SVGAGI (reference sequence). The CDR3 nucleotides are TGTGCCAGCAGTTACAACAGGGGGGATTCACCCCTCCACTTT. Encoded protein: CASSYNRGDSPLHF.

CDR3 sequence (DNA): TGCAGTGCTAGAGATGTGGATTTCTACGAGCAGTACTTC. As protein: CSARDVDFYEQYF. The rearrangement uses TRBV20-1 and TRBJ2-7; D is uncertain. The CDR3 spans 13 residues. Germline V gene sequence: CDR1 DFQATT, CDR2 SNEGSKA (reference sequence). With 0 bases removed from V and 3 bases from J, the gap between germline ends came to 9 bases.

The chain couples TRBV7-8 to TRBJ2-5; no clear D. The V end was cut by 5 bases, the J end by 3 bases, with 16 bases between. Germline V CDR1 and CDR2: SGHVS, FQNEAQ. The length of the CDR3 is 15 residues. The CDR3 is CASSPLPGGEETQYF. The DNA for the CDR3 is TGTGCCAGCAGCCCTCTCCCGGGCGGAGAAGAGACCCAGTACTTC.

In this sample, this clonotype turned up once. The gene calls are TRBV7-3 and TRBJ2-3, with 7 bases lining up with TRBD2. V shed 5 bases, J shed 5 bases, and the junction held 10 bases outside the gene matches. CDR1 SGHTA and CDR2 FQGTGA come from the germline V gene. This CDR3 contains 15 residues. The CDR3 sequence: CASSLRGRAEDTQYF. As DNA, the CDR3 is TGTGCCAGCAGCCTGAGAGGGAGGGCGGAAGATACGCAGTATTTT. The entire variable domain, with the rest obtained from reference TRBV7-3 and TRBJ2-3, is as follows: GAGVSQTPSNKVTEKGKYVELRCDPISGHTALYWYRQSLGQGPEFLIYFQGTGAADDSGLPNDRFFAVRPEGSVSTLKIQRTERGDSAVYLCASSLRGRAEDTQYFGPGTRLTVL.

The chain carries TRBV6-5 and TRBJ2-1; the match to TRBD2 covers 11 bases. The V and J ends lost 6 bases and 5 bases, in that order; junction bases with no gene match: 0. CDR3 length equals 13 residues. In germline, CDR1 is MNHEY, CDR2 SVGAGI. CDR3 sequence: CASRLAGDNEQFF. In DNA form, the CDR3 reads TGTGCCAGCAGACTAGCGGGAGACAATGAGCAGTTCTTC.

Only one count was recorded for this clonotype. The J gene is TRBJ2-3, the V gene TRBV7-9; a weak D match, TRBD2 (6 bases). Trimming cost V 5 bases and J 3 bases, with 18 bases left between them. The CDR3 has 16 residues. Germline V gene sequence: CDR1 SEHNR, CDR2 FQNEAQ (reference sequence). The CDR3 protein is CASSHPETSFTDTQYF. The CDR3 bases are TGTGCCAGCAGCCATCCGGAGACTAGTTTTACAGATACGCAGTATTTT.

The rearrangement uses TRBV2 and TRBJ2-1, with TRBD2 identical over 10 bases. The CDR3 sequence is 15 residues long. With 10 bases clipped from V and 2 bases from J, the junction kept 8 bases outside the gene matches. CDR1 is SNHLY and CDR2 is FYNNEI in the germline V gene. The CDR3 loop reads CAIDPLAGAYNEQFF. The CDR3 DNA is TGTGCCATCGATCCCCTAGCGGGAGCCTACAATGAGCAGTTCTTC.

The chain recombines TRBV29-1 with TRBJ2-1, with 12 nucleotides matching TRBD2. J was trimmed by 7 bases and V by 7 bases; bases with no gene match: 8. The CDR3 has 14 residues. In germline, CDR1 is SQVTM, CDR2 ANQGSEA. CDR3 sequence reads: CSERTSGALNEQFF. The CDR3 coding sequence is TGCAGCGAACGGACTAGCGGGGCCTTGAATGAGCAGTTCTTC.

The chain has TRBV10-3 and TRBJ2-7, with 12 bases identical to TRBD2. CDR1 ENHRY and CDR2 SYGVKD come from the germline V gene. J gave up 0 bases and V 4 bases, and 4 bases lay outside the gene matches. CDR3 length: 16 residues. As DNA, the CDR3 is TGTGCCATCAGTGGGCCGACTAGCGGGAGCTCCTACGAGCAGTACTTC. Its protein product is CAISGPTSGSSYEQYF.

The V gene is TRBV5-5, the J gene TRBJ2-7; D may be TRBD1 (6 bases). V lost 6 bases and J lost 4, with 17 bases in between. The germline V gene encodes CDR1 SGHKS and CDR2 YYEKEE (reference sequence). The CDR3 is 14 residues long. CDR3 in DNA: TGTGCCAGCACCCTGACAGGACCTGTATACGAGCAGTACTTC. Translation: CASTLTGPVYEQYF.